This T cell receptor (beta chain) was identified during a study of blood T cell repertoires in COVID-19. Libraries were prepared by immunoSEQ multiplex PCR; TCRdb keeps only in-frame clonotypes and omits some of them. The sample shows 200,000 to 250,000 clones, approximately 83% of them seen only once. Trimming left V 8 bases short and J 4 bases short, with 11 bases between. Germline CDR1 is MNHEY and CDR2 is SVGAGI. This CDR3 is 13 amino acids long. The source material was peripheral blood. The receptor was derived from a woman aged 25 to 39 who had recovered from COVID-19. This chain links TRBV6-5 with TRBJ1-4; D is undetermined. The CDR3 here is CASGRSNNEKLFF. DNA of the CDR3: TGTGCCAGCGGGAGGTCTAATAATGAAAAACTGTTTTTT.